This T cell receptor (beta chain) was profiled in a study of shared clonotypes between healthy human individuals (dated by TCRdb to the early 2020s). At the level of the whole study: A few men and two women, aged 18 to 49 years, made up the cohort. For each donor, CD4 naive and CD4 memory were each run on three plates, CD8 naive on two plates, and CD8 memory on one plate. To estimate repertoire size and how much clonotype sharing occurs between individuals, the study deeply sequenced the blood TCR repertoires of several healthy adults. To increase sequencing depth and limit assay-specific biases, TCR repertoire library preparation and sequencing were carried out by different laboratories using diverse techniques. Leukapheresis yielded between about 0.9 and 9.5 billion PBMCs per donor.

The germline V gene provides CDR1 SGHTA and CDR2 FQGTGA. Trimming costs V 0 bases and J 1 base, and their ends lie 6 bases apart. Its CDR3 holds 14 amino acids, cysteine through phenylalanine. Just the 42-base CDR3 DNA is kept, in frame starting at base 1. Here is what the overall study found, with its caveats: The small number of donors limited the genetic and exposure-history diversity represented. When a few donors were compared, the shared fraction of clonotypes was 5% to 6.5% for naive CD4, about 4% for naive CD8, 2.3% for memory CD4, and about 0.36% for memory CD8. Incomplete sequencing was indicated by rarefaction of sorted-subset datasets, despite the large sequencing depth. Sampling was restricted to blood, and TCR repertoires in tissues likely differ from the TCR repertoires found in blood. Estimated clonotype richness was generally larger for naive than for memory subsets. Based on pairwise subsampling, the degree of clonotype sharing among donors was expected to be affected by sequencing depth. Higher generation probabilities were observed for clonotypes shared by all four sorted-subset donors than for non-shared clonotypes.

This clone turned up a few times. Its antigen remains unidentified. It has no much larger one-base neighbor in the sample; base qualities were not kept. For the CD8 naive samples, CD45RO-negative cells were positively selected for CCR7, yielding a CD45RA+CCR7+ population from which TemRA cells were excluded. The donors were healthy, HIV-negative adults with no recently reported acute infections or vaccinations. Only Caucasian adults living in Nashville, Tennessee, USA were represented among the donors. Blood was collected by leukapheresis, and PBMCs were isolated by Ficoll-Histopaque density gradient centrifugation and then cryopreserved in liquid nitrogen vapor phase. Analytical flow cytometry was used to check the purity and quantity of each magnetically sorted T cell population. From each sorted fraction, genomic DNA was isolated and quantified by UV absorbance on a Nanodrop 2000c. Using the deep immunoSEQ assay, multiplex PCR amplified TCR CDR3 regions from genomic DNA. Extracted genomic DNA from each cell subset was spread evenly across all wells of several immunoSEQ 96-well plates, with each plate serving as a replicate. For sorted subsets, approximately 190 ng of genomic DNA, equivalent to 25,000 to 35,000 T cell genomes, went into each replicate PCR. Purified libraries were measured with a Qubit 3.0 fluorometer, size-checked on a Bioanalyzer 2100, and measured again with the KAPA Library Quantification kit. Every immunoSEQ 96-well plate was sequenced on a separate single-read 150-cycle Illumina NextSeq 550 flow cell. Concerning the study's data processing: Because the immunoSEQ output included only junctional sequences and no quality scores, the filtering could not be the same as the filtering used for full-length reads. Sequences were annotated with PyIR, a Python wrapper for IgBLAST v1.9, using IMGT germline references to assign V/J genes and CDR3. Reads with weak V/J assignments (E-value above 1e-6), missing CDR3, stop codons, out-of-frame junctions, or ambiguous translated residues were removed. V3J clonotypes were defined as sequences sharing the same inferred V gene, J gene, and CDR3 amino acid sequence. The percentage overlap between two repertoires was calculated by dividing the number of shared unique clonotypes by the size of the smaller repertoire. Repertoire richness was assessed with RTK rarefaction, the Chao1 estimator, and Recon v2.1 estimates of unobserved clonotypes. OLGA was used to compute generation probabilities for all TCRbeta clonotypes that the gDNA method yielded from a few donors. Imported from immuneACCESS, the table was reduced by TCRdb to in-frame sequences with V and J called. These copies leave out some clones; in studies compared against another copy, an unresolved V gene accounts for under half, and the cause of the remainder is not known. V, J and clone size derive from that table, while D and trimming were established from the DNA sequence. The sample profile shows about 2.2 million clones; roughly 93% of them were found once. Approximately 1.6% of the sample is held by the ten biggest clonotypes.

This clonotype was obtained from a man aged 18 to 29 in good health. Some clones in this sample may be carry-over from other donors' samples. The sample comprised naive CD8+ T cells from PBMCs. The label giving this sample's cell subset or site can be read as: CD45RA+CCR7+. This chain is built from TRBV7-3 and TRBJ1-1, with the D gene uncertain. CDR3 reads: CASSLTVANTEAFF. The DNA sequence is given as TGTGCCAGCAGCTTAACGGTTGCGAACACTGAAGCTTTCTTT.